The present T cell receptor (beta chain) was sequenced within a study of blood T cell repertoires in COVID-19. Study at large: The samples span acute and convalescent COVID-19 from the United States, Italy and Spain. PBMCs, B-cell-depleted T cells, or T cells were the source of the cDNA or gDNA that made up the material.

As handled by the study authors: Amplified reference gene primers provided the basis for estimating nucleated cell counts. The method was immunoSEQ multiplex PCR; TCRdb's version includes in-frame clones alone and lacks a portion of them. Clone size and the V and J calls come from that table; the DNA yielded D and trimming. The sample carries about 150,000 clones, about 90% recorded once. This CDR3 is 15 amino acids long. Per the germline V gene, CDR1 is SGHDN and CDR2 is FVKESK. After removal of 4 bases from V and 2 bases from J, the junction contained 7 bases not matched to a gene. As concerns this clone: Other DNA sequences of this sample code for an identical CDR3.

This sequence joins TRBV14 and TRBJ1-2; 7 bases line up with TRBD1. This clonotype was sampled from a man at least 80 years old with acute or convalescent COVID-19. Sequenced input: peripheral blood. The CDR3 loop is CASSLRQGWNYGYTF. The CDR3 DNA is TGTGCCAGCAGCCTCCGACAGGGTTGGAACTATGGCTACACCTTC.